The text below deals with one T cell receptor (beta chain). This entry comes from a study of shared clonotypes between healthy human individuals. Study at large: Donors consisted of a couple of women and a few men between 18 and 49.

The assay was run at deep level. TCRdb's copy holds only in-frame clones and misses some; the assay was immunoSEQ multiplex PCR. The data hold roughly 1,500,000 clones, with about 98.5% observed a single time. This clonotype was obtained from a man aged 25-45 years in good health. The sample consisted of naive CD4+ T cells sorted from blood. Subset described: CD45RA+ positively selected.

This chain's CDR3 is CASSLGISNYGYTF. DNA of the CDR3: TGTGCCAGCAGCCTAGGGATCTCTAACTATGGCTACACCTTC. The genes are TRBV7-8 and TRBJ1-2; unclear D gene. V was cut by 5 bases and J by 0 bases, with 10 bases left in between. Germline loops: CDR1 SGHVS, CDR2 FQNEAQ. This CDR3 is 14 amino acids long.